The rows below give T cell receptor beta chains drawn from one sample of a study of naive and memory T cell subsets. TCRdb processed the UMI-ligation and nested PCR reads anew with MiXCR; each CDR3 protein has one entry. Here the sample spans about 23,000 distinct CDR3 sequences, over 7% being singletons. Sequencing input: central memory CD8+ T cells from blood. The receptors come from a human donor in good health. Both conserved end residues are part of each CDR3. Each record gives: V gene, J gene, clone size, D gene, CDR3 DNA, CDR3 protein. D genes are given only for firm matches. Not every row has a clone size; where given, it reads once, few, many or a size class.

V gene: TRBV20-1
J gene: TRBJ1-4
clone size: few
D gene: TRBD1
CDR3 DNA: TGCAGTGCTAGAGGGAACAGGGGGTATGAAAAACTGTTTTTT
CDR3 protein: CSARGNRGYEKLFF

V gene: TRBV30
J gene: TRBJ2-1
clone size: -
D gene: TRBD2
CDR3 DNA: TGTGCCTGGAGTCATGCTGGCGGGAGAGGTAATGAGCAGTTCTTC
CDR3 protein: CAWSHAGGRGNEQFF

V gene: TRBV6-1
J gene: TRBJ1-1
clone size: many
D gene: TRBD1
CDR3 DNA: TGTGCCAGCACCCTGACAGGGGAAGGGACTGAAGCTTTCTTT
CDR3 protein: CASTLTGEGTEAFF

V gene: TRBV7-6
J gene: TRBJ1-1
clone size: -
D gene: -
CDR3 DNA: TGTGCCAGCACCCGGGGCGCGGGGCCTTATAGAATTGGCACTGAAGCTTTCTTT
CDR3 protein: CASTRGAGPYRIGTEAFF

V gene: TRBV6-1
J gene: TRBJ2-7
clone size: -
D gene: -
CDR3 DNA: TGTGCCAGCAGTGAATTCGAGGAATTACCTTCCTACGAGCAGTACTTC
CDR3 protein: CASSEFEELPSYEQYF

V gene: TRBV27
J gene: TRBJ1-6
clone size: many
D gene: -
CDR3 DNA: TGTGCCAGCAGTTTGCGCTCCTATAATTCACCCCTCCACTTT
CDR3 protein: CASSLRSYNSPLHF

V gene: TRBV4-3
J gene: TRBJ2-2
clone size: -
D gene: TRBD2
CDR3 DNA: TGCGCCAGCAGCCGCGTCACGGGAGGGACCGGGGAGCTGTTTTTT
CDR3 protein: CASSRVTGGTGELFF

V gene: TRBV28
J gene: TRBJ1-6
clone size: -
D gene: -
CDR3 DNA: TGTGCCAGCACCACCCTGGCCAGGGTGGACTCCTATAATTCACCCCTCCACTTT
CDR3 protein: CASTTLARVDSYNSPLHF

V gene: TRBV10-2
J gene: TRBJ1-6
clone size: -
D gene: -
CDR3 DNA: TGCGCCAGCAGTGAGCAGGGTGGTAATTCACCCCTCCACTTT
CDR3 protein: CASSEQGGNSPLHF

V gene: TRBV6-6
J gene: TRBJ1-5
clone size: many
D gene: -
CDR3 DNA: TGTGCCAGCAGGTTCGTAAATCAGCCCCAGCATTTT
CDR3 protein: CASRFVNQPQHF

V gene: TRBV12-3/TRBV12-4
J gene: TRBJ2-7
clone size: few
D gene: -
CDR3 DNA: TGTGCCAGCAGCTCGATAGGGGGCTACGAGCAGTACTTC
CDR3 protein: CASSSIGGYEQYF

V gene: TRBV24-1
J gene: TRBJ2-1
clone size: few
D gene: -
CDR3 DNA: TGTGCCACCAGTGACTCCAGGGTGAATTACAATGAGCAGTTCTTC
CDR3 protein: CATSDSRVNYNEQFF

V gene: TRBV6-1
J gene: TRBJ2-2
clone size: few
D gene: TRBD2
CDR3 DNA: TGTGCCAGCCCACCCGCTGCGGGAGAGGCCGGGGAGCTGTTTTTT
CDR3 protein: CASPPAAGEAGELFF

V gene: TRBV6-1
J gene: TRBJ2-1
clone size: -
D gene: TRBD2
CDR3 DNA: TGTGCCAGCAGTGAAGGAGCGGGAACGACCAATGAGCAGTTCTTC
CDR3 protein: CASSEGAGTTNEQFF

V gene: TRBV10-3
J gene: TRBJ2-3
clone size: many
D gene: -
CDR3 DNA: TGTGCCATCTGCCTCGTAGCGGTTAGCACAGATACGCAGTATTTT
CDR3 protein: CAICLVAVSTDTQYF

V gene: TRBV5-1
J gene: TRBJ2-7
clone size: few
D gene: TRBD1
CDR3 DNA: TGCGCCAGCAGCCCCCGGGACAGGGGGTACTACGAGCAGTACTTC
CDR3 protein: CASSPRDRGYYEQYF

V gene: TRBV15
J gene: TRBJ2-7
clone size: many
D gene: TRBD2
CDR3 DNA: TGTGCCACCAGCAGAGAGGGACTAGCGGAGACCTACGAGCAGTACTTC
CDR3 protein: CATSREGLAETYEQYF

V gene: TRBV7-6
J gene: TRBJ2-1
clone size: many
D gene: -
CDR3 DNA: TGTGCCAGCAGCGCTAGGCCGGGATCCTTGGTTGACAATGAGCAGTTCTTC
CDR3 protein: CASSARPGSLVDNEQFF

V gene: TRBV10-2
J gene: TRBJ1-1
clone size: few
D gene: TRBD1
CDR3 DNA: TGCGCCAGCACCAAAAACAGGGGCACCGAAGCTTTCTTT
CDR3 protein: CASTKNRGTEAFF

V gene: TRBV28
J gene: TRBJ2-5
clone size: -
D gene: -
CDR3 DNA: TGTGCCAGCAGTCTCTACAGGGCCCAAGAGACCCAGTACTTC
CDR3 protein: CASSLYRAQETQYF

V gene: TRBV6-1
J gene: TRBJ1-2
clone size: -
D gene: -
CDR3 DNA: TGTGCCAGCAGTGAGACCGGGACCGGATCTTTCGGCTACACCTTC
CDR3 protein: CASSETGTGSFGYTF

V gene: TRBV20-1
J gene: TRBJ2-1
clone size: -
D gene: -
CDR3 DNA: TGCAGTGCTAGAGATATAGCTAGGGGTTACAATGAGCAGTTCTTC
CDR3 protein: CSARDIARGYNEQFF

V gene: TRBV29-1
J gene: TRBJ2-1
clone size: many
D gene: -
CDR3 DNA: TGCAGCGTTTGGGATGAGGGGACTCCAATCTACAATGAGCAGTTCTTC
CDR3 protein: CSVWDEGTPIYNEQFF